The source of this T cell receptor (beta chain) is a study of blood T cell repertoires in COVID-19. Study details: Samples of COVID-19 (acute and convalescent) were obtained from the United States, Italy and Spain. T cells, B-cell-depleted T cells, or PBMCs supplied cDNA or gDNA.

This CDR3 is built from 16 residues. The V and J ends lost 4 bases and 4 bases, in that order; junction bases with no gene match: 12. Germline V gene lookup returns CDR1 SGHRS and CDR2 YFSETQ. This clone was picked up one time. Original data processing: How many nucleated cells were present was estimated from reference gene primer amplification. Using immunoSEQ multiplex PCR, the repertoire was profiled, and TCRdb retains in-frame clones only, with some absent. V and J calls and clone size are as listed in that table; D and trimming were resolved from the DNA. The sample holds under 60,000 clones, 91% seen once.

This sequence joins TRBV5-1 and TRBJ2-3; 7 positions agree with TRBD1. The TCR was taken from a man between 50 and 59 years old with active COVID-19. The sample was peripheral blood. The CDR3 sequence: CASSIRGGEGADTQYF. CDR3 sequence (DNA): TGCGCCAGCAGCATCCGAGGGGGCGAGGGGGCAGATACGCAGTATTTT.